Presented here are 24 T cell receptor beta chains from one specimen sequenced in a study of T cells in tuberculosis. Produced via immunoSEQ multiplex PCR; TCRdb's table is partial and in-frame only. The table lists 25,000 to 35,000 clones, just over 90% of them singletons. Material for sequencing was PBMCs. Receptors originate from a donor aged 10 to 29 with latent tuberculosis or without tuberculosis infection.

J is TRBJ2-1 and V is TRBV4-1, with D perhaps TRBD2 (5 bases). The CDR3 consists of 16 residues. The V end was cut by 1 base, the J end by 4 bases, with 14 bases between. Per germline, CDR1 MGHRA and CDR2 YSYEKL. The CDR3 loop is CASSQVISDQYNEQFF. As DNA, the CDR3 is TGCGCCAGCAGCCAAGTGATTAGCGATCAGTACAATGAGCAGTTCTTC.

This chain joins TRBV27 and TRBJ1-1; the match to TRBD1 covers 10 bases. Germline values: CDR1 MNHEY, CDR2 SMNVEV (reference sequence). After removal of 3 bases from V and 4 bases from J, the junction contained 5 bases not matched to a gene. The CDR3 length is 15 residues. CDR3 protein: CASSFDRGQGTEAFF. DNA of the CDR3: TGTGCCAGCAGTTTTGACAGGGGGCAGGGCACTGAAGCTTTCTTT.

V gene TRBV11-2 combines with J gene TRBJ2-1; TRBD2 aligns across 11 bases. Trimming cost V 6 bases and J 7 bases; bases outside gene matches: 14. The CDR3 covers 17 residues. CDR1 is SGHAT, CDR2 FQNNGV, per germline. The CDR3 bases are TGTGCCAGCAGTATGGGCGGTGGGACTAGCGGCAGAAATGAGCAGTTCTTC. Translated: CASSMGGGTSGRNEQFF.

The rearrangement joins TRBV7-3 to TRBJ1-2; tentatively, D is TRBD1 (6 bases). The CDR3 extends over 15 amino acids. With 5 bases removed from V and 4 bases from J, the gap between germline ends came to 17 bases. CDR1 and CDR2 (germline): SGHTA, FQGTGA. The CDR3 loop is CASSPGRGAGYGYTF. CDR3 coding DNA: TGTGCCAGCAGCCCAGGTCGGGGGGCTGGCTATGGCTACACCTTC.

This chain connects TRBV9 to TRBJ2-1, with a weak D call TRBD2 (5 bases). The CDR3 spans 14 residues. Germline V lookup: CDR1 SGDLS, CDR2 YYNGEE. V lost 3 bases and J lost 1, with 8 bases in between. CDR3 amino acids: CASSALASYNEQFF. The CDR3 coding sequence is TGTGCCAGCAGCGCTTTAGCGTCCTACAATGAGCAGTTCTTC.

The chain is built from TRBV29-1 and TRBJ2-7; TRBD2 might be the D (5 bases). The CDR3 length is 15 residues. Germline-derived CDR1 and CDR2 are SQVTM and ANQGSEA. Trimming took 4 bases from V and 3 from J, leaving 19 bases between them. The CDR3 DNA reads as TGCAGCGTTGCACCGGGGTGGGGAATGAGCTACGAGCAGTACTTC. It encodes CSVAPGWGMSYEQYF.

The gene calls are TRBV7-9 and TRBJ2-7; D remains ambiguous. The CDR3 extends over 10 amino acids. V dropped 5 bases and J dropped 7 bases, with 6 bases sitting between them. CDR1 SEHNR and CDR2 FQNEAQ come from the germline V gene (reference sequence). CDR3 residues: CASSPPEQYF. For the CDR3, the DNA is TGTGCCAGCAGCCCCCCGGAGCAGTACTTC.

V gene TRBV28 combines with J gene TRBJ1-2; 9 bases line up with TRBD1. The germline V gene has CDR1 MDHEN and CDR2 SYDVKM. The CDR3 is made up of 14 amino acids. Unmatched junction bases numbered 11, after V lost 8 bases and J lost 7 bases. The DNA of the CDR3 is TGTGCCAGCGTTGGGAGAGGGACAGGGTCTGGCTACACCTTC. Protein sequence: CASVGRGTGSGYTF.

The chain links TRBV27 to TRBJ1-1; no clear D gene. Looked up from germline, CDR1 is MNHEY and CDR2 is SMNVEV (reference sequence). V lost 0 bases and J 7 bases, leaving 9 bases between the germline ends. The CDR3 spans 13 residues. The CDR3 bases are TGTGCCAGCAGTTTATCGAGCTCCAATGAAGCTTTCTTT. This translates into CASSLSSSNEAFF.

This clone is a singleton in its sample. This chain links TRBV28 with TRBJ2-1; 8 bases map to TRBD2. Germline-derived CDR1 and CDR2 are MDHEN and SYDVKM. V trimming: 5 bases; J trimming: 13 bases; junction bases outside the gene matches: 16. CDR3 length equals 15 residues. CDR3 coding DNA: TGTGCCAGCAGTCAAATGGCCGGGGGGGCGCTCGAACAGTTCTTC. Residues: CASSQMAGGALEQFF. The full variable domain, with the rest looked up from reference TRBV28 and TRBJ2-1, is DVKVTQSSRYLVKRTGEKVFLECVQDMDHENMFWYRQDPGLGLRLIYFSYDVKMKEKGDIPEGYSVSREKKERFSLILESASTNQTSMYLCASSQMAGGALEQFFGPGTRLTVL.

The chain employs TRBV9 and TRBJ2-3; D call uncertain. Germline-derived CDR1 and CDR2 are SGDLS and YYNGEE. V dropped 3 bases and J dropped 0 bases, with 8 bases sitting between them. This CDR3 has 14 amino acids. CDR3 coding DNA: TGTGCCAGCAGCGCACGGGTTAGCACAGATACGCAGTATTTT. Its protein product is CASSARVSTDTQYF.

V is TRBV18 and J is TRBJ2-5, with TRBD2 matching 10 bases. The germline V gene has CDR1 KGHSH and CDR2 LQKENI. Losses at the gene ends were 0 bases for V and 2 bases for J; bases not matched to a gene: 6. The CDR3 contains 17 residues. CDR3 region: CASSPPPRTSGQETQYF. For the CDR3, the DNA is TGTGCCAGCTCACCACCTCCCCGGACTAGCGGACAAGAGACCCAGTACTTC.

The J gene is TRBJ1-2, the V gene TRBV18; no reliable D call. CDR3 length equals 13 residues. Trimming left V 5 bases short and J 3 bases short, with 10 bases between. Per the germline V gene, CDR1 is KGHSH and CDR2 is LQKENI. CDR3 nucleotides: TGTGCCAGCTCATCGGACGGGGACTATGGCTACACCTTC. Protein product: CASSSDGDYGYTF.

The chain is built from TRBV25-1 and TRBJ2-1; 9 bases map to TRBD2. The CDR3 is made up of 18 amino acids. Germline CDR1 is MGHDK and CDR2 is SYGVNS. Trimming removed 2 bases from V and 2 bases from J; junction bases left unmatched: 10. CDR3 residues: CASSEGILSSGTYNEQFF. In DNA, the CDR3 is TGTGCCAGCAGTGAAGGGATCCTTTCTAGCGGGACCTACAATGAGCAGTTCTTC.

CDR3 sequence: CASSPGQLSGNTIYF. DNA of the CDR3: TGTGCCAGCTCACCAGGGCAGCTCTCTGGAAACACCATATATTTT. The chain uses TRBV18 and TRBJ1-3, with D uncertain. V was clipped by 2 bases and J by 0 bases, with 8 bases between them. This CDR3 contains 15 residues. CDR1 and CDR2 from the germline V gene are KGHSH and LQKENI.

The chain combines TRBV7-2 with TRBJ2-3; 9 positions agree with TRBD2. V lost 0 bases to trimming and J lost 2 bases; unmatched junction nucleotides: 9. Germline V gene data show CDR1 as SGHTA and CDR2 as FQGNSA. This CDR3 comprises 18 residues. The CDR3 loop is CASSLALSGGPNTDTQYF. The CDR3, as DNA: TGTGCCAGCAGCTTAGCGCTAAGCGGGGGGCCAAACACAGATACGCAGTATTTT.

The chain recombines TRBV6-1 with TRBJ2-7; D might be TRBD1 (6 bases). CDR1 is MNHNS, CDR2 SASEGT, per germline. The ends were cut back, 3 bases at V and 5 bases at J, with 14 bases in the middle. The CDR3 is 14 amino acids. For the CDR3, the DNA is TGTGCCAGCAGTGAGGTCAGGGGCGCAGACGAGCAGTACTTC. Its protein product is CASSEVRGADEQYF.

The CDR3 DNA reads as TGTGCCAGCAGCTCCCTACGCGATGAGCAGTTCTTC. Residues: CASSSLRDEQFF. V is TRBV7-9 and J is TRBJ2-1; D gene ambiguous. Trimming removed 4 bases at V and 8 bases at J, with 9 bases between. The CDR3 has 12 residues. The germline gives CDR1 SEHNR, CDR2 FQNEAQ (reference sequence).

The chain employs TRBV5-1 and TRBJ2-3, with 9 bases identical to TRBD2. The CDR3 is made up of 15 amino acids. The junction had 5 bases not matched to a gene; V was cut back by 3 bases and J by 3 bases. Germline CDR1 is SGHRS and CDR2 is YFSETQ. The CDR3 is CASSSGLAGTDTQYF. The CDR3 DNA sequence: TGCGCCAGCAGCTCGGGACTAGCCGGGACAGATACGCAGTATTTT.

The count of this clone is one. V and J are TRBV6-5 and TRBJ2-7; TRBD1 might be the D (6 bases). Deletions cut 6 bases from V and 0 bases from J, with 9 bases between. The CDR3 covers 13 residues. The V gene's germline CDR1 is MNHEY and CDR2 SVGAGI. CDR3 sequence (DNA): TGTGCCAGCAGCCGGGACATCTCCTACGAGCAGTACTTC. Translated: CASSRDISYEQYF.

The genes are TRBV7-9 and TRBJ1-1; TRBD1 is a possible D gene (5 bases). Trimming took off 6 bases at V and 9 bases at J, with 11 bases between the two ends. Germline V gene sequence: CDR1 SEHNR, CDR2 FQNEAQ (reference sequence). There are 11 residues in the CDR3. The CDR3 DNA sequence: TGTGCCAGCAGGCGTGACAGTAAAGCTTTCTTT. Protein: CASRRDSKAFF.

The chain combines TRBV4-1 with TRBJ2-1; D may be TRBD2 (5 bases). Between the trimmed V and J ends, which lost 4 bases and 0 bases, there was a span of 16 bases. From germline, CDR1 is MGHRA and CDR2 YSYEKL. This CDR3 has 17 residues. The CDR3 nucleotides are TGCGCCAGCAGCCTCGTAAGAGGGAGTCTCTCCTACAATGAGCAGTTCTTC. Residues: CASSLVRGSLSYNEQFF.

V and J are TRBV5-1 and TRBJ2-7; perhaps TRBD1 as D (6 bases). V lost 1 base, J lost 3 bases, and 8 bases lay in between. The CDR3 runs 13 residues. Germline V gene data show CDR1 as SGHRS and CDR2 as YFSETQ. The CDR3 nucleotides are TGCGCCAGCAGCTTGACACAGGGCTACGAGCAGTACTTC. This sequence encodes CASSLTQGYEQYF.

This clone came up once. The rearrangement links TRBV27 to TRBJ2-2, with TRBD2 matching over 8 bases. V gave up 1 base and J gave up 5 bases; unmatched junction bases: 3. The CDR3 spans 15 residues. The germline V gene has CDR1 MNHEY and CDR2 SMNVEV (reference sequence). This CDR3 reads CASSLYGGVTGELFF. The CDR3, as DNA: TGTGCCAGCAGTTTATACGGGGGGGTAACCGGGGAGCTGTTTTTT.